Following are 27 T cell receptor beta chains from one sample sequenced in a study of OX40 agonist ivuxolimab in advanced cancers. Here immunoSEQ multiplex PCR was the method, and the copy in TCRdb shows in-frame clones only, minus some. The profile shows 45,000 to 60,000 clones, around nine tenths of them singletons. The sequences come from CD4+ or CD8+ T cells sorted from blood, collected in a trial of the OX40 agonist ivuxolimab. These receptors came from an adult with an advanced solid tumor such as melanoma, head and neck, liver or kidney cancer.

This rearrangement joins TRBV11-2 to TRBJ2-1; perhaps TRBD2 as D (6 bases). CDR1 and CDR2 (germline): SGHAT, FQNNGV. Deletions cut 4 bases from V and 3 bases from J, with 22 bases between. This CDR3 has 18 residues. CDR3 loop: CASSSPNRGKYGYNEQFF. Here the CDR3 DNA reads TGTGCCAGCAGCTCACCCAACCGGGGGAAGTACGGCTACAATGAGCAGTTCTTC.

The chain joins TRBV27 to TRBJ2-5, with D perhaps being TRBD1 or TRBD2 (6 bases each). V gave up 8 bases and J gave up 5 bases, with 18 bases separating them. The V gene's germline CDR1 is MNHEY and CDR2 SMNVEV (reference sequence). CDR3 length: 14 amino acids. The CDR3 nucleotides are TGTGCCAGCGGCGCCTGGGGGGCGTGGGAGACCCAGTACTTC. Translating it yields CASGAWGAWETQYF.

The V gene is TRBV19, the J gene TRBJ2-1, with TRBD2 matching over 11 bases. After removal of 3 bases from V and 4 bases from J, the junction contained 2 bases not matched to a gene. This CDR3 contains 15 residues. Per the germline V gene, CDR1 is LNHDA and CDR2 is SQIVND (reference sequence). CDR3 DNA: TGTGCCAGTAGTATGCTAGCGGGAGGATACAATGAGCAGTTCTTC. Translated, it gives CASSMLAGGYNEQFF.

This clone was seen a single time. As DNA, the CDR3 is TGTGCCAGCAGCCCCGGCAGCTCCTACAATGAGCAGTTCTTC. Protein sequence: CASSPGSSYNEQFF. This chain joins TRBV7-3 and TRBJ2-1; no firm D call. CDR1 and CDR2 (germline): SGHTA, FQGTGA. V lost 5 bases and J 0 bases, leaving 8 bases between the germline ends. The CDR3 sequence is 14 residues long.

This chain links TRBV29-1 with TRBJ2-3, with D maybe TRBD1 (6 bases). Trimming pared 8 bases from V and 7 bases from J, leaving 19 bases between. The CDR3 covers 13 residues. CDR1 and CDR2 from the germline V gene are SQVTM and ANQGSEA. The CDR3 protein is CSSQSPGANTQYF. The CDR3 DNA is TGCAGCTCCCAGTCCCCAGGGGCAAATACGCAGTATTTT.

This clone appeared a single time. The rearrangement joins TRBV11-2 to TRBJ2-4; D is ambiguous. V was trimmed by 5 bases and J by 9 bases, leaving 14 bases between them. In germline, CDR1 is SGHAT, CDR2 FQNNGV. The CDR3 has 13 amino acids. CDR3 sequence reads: CASSPGLGVIQYF. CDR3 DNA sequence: TGTGCCAGCAGCCCCGGCCTTGGGGTCATTCAGTACTTC.

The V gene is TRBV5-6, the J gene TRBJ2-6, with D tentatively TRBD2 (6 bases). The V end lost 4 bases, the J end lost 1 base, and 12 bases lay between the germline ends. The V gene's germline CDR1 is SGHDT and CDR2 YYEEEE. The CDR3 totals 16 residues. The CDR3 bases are TGTGCCAGCAGCCCCGACGGGGGATCTGGGGCCAACGTCCTGACTTTC. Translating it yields CASSPDGGSGANVLTF.

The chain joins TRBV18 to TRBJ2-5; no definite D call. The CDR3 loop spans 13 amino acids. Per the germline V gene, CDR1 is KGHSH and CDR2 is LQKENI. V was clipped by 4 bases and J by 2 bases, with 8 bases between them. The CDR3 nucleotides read TGTGCCAGCTCACAGGCTACGCAAGAGACCCAGTACTTC. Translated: CASSQATQETQYF.

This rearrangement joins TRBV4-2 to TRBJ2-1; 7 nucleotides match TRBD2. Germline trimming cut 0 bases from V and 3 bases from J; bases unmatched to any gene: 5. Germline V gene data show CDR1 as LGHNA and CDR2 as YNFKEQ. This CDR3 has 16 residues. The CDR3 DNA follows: TGTGCCAGCAGCCAAGAGGGGCAGCGGGGCTACAATGAGCAGTTCTTC. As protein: CASSQEGQRGYNEQFF.

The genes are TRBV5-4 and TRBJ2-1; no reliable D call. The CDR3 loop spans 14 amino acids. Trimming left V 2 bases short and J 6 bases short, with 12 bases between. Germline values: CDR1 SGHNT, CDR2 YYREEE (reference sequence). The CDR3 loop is CASSFDLHTNEQFF. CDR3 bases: TGTGCCAGCAGCTTTGACTTACACACCAATGAGCAGTTCTTC.

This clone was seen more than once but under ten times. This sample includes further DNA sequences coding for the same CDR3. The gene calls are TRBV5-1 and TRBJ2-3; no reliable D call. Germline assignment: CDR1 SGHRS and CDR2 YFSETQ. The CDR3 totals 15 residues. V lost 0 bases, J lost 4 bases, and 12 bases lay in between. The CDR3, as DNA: TGCGCCAGCAGCTTGGCAGCCGGGTCCGCAGATACGCAGTATTTT. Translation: CASSLAAGSADTQYF.

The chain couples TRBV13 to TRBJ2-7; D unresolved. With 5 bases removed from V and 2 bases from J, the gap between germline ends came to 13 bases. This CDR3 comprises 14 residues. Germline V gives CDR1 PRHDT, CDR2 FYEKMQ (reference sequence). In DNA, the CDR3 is TGTGCCAGCAGCGCCGCGAGGCGAACCTACGAGCAGTACTTC. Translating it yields CASSAARRTYEQYF.

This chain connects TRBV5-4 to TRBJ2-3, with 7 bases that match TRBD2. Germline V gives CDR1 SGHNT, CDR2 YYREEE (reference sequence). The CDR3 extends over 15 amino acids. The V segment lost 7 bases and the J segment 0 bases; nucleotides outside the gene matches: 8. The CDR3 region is CASRAAGISTDTQYF. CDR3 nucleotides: TGTGCCAGCCGAGCAGCGGGGATCAGCACAGATACGCAGTATTTT.

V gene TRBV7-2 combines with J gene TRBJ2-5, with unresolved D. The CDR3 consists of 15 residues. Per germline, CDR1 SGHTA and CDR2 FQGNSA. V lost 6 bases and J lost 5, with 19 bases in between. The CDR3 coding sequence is TGTGCCAGCAGTCCCCGGCAACTCGGGTCTGAGACCCAGTACTTC. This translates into CASSPRQLGSETQYF.

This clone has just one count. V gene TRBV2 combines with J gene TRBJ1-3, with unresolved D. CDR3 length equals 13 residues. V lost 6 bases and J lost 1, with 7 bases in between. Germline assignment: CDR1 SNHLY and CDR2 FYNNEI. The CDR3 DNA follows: TGTGCCAGCAGGGGCGAATCTGGAAACACCATATATTTT. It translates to CASRGESGNTIYF.

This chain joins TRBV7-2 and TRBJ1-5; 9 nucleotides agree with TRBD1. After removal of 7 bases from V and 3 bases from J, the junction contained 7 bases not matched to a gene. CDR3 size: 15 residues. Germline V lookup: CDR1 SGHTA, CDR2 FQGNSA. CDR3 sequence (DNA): TGTGCCAGCACCTTCGACAGGGGGAACAATCAGCCCCAGCATTTT. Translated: CASTFDRGNNQPQHF.

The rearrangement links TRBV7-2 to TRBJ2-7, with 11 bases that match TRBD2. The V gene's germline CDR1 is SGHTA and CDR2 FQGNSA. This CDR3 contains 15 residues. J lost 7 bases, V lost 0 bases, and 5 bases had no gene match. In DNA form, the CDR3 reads TGTGCCAGCAGCTTAGCACTAGCGGGAGTGAATGAGCAGTACTTC. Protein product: CASSLALAGVNEQYF.

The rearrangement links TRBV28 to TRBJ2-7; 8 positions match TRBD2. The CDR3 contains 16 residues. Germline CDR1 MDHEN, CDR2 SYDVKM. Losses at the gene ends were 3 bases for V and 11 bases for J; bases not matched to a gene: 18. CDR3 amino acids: CASSLAFPGGPLREYF. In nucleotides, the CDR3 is TGTGCCAGCAGTTTGGCCTTTCCGGGAGGGCCATTAAGGGAGTACTTC.

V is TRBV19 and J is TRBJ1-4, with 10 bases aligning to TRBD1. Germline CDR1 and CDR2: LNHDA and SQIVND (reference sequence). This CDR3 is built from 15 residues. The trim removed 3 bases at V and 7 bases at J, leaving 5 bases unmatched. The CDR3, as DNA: TGTGCCAGTAGTATTACCGGGACAGGGGTTGAAAAACTGTTTTTT. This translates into CASSITGTGVEKLFF.

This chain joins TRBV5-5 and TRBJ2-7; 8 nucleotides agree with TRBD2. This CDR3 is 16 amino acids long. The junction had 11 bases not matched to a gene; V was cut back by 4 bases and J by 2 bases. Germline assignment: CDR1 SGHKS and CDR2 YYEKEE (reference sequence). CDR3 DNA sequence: TGTGCCAGCAGCCCGAGACCGGGACTAGTCCCCTACGAGCAGTACTTC. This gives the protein CASSPRPGLVPYEQYF.

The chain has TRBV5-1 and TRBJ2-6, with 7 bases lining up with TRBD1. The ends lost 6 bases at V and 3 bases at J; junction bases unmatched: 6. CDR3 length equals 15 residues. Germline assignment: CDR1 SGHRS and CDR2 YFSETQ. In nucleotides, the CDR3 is TGCGCCAGCACAGTAGGGACAGTTGGGGCCAACGTCCTGACTTTC. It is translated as CASTVGTVGANVLTF.

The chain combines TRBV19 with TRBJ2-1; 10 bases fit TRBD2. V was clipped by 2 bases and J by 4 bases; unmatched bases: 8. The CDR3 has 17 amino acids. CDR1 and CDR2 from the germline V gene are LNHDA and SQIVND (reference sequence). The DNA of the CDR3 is TGTGCCAGTAGTATAATGGTGGCTAGCGGGAGTTACAATGAGCAGTTCTTC. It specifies CASSIMVASGSYNEQFF.

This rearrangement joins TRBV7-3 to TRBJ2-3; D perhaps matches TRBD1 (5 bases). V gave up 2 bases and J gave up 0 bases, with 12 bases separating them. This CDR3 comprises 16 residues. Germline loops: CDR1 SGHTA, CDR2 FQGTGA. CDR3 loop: CASSLGASLSTDTQYF. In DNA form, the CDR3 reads TGTGCCAGCAGCTTAGGGGCTAGTCTTAGCACAGATACGCAGTATTTT.

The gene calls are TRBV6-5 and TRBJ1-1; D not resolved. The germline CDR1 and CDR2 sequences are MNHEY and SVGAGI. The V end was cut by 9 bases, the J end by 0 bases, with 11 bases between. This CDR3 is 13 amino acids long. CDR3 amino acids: CASTGSMNTEAFF. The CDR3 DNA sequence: TGTGCCAGTACCGGGTCCATGAACACTGAAGCTTTCTTT.

In DNA, the CDR3 is TGTGCCAGCAGCTTAGACGCCAACTCTGGAAACACCATATATTTT. Residues: CASSLDANSGNTIYF. The chain joins TRBV11-3 to TRBJ1-3; D is ambiguous. V dropped 0 bases and J dropped 0 bases, with 6 bases sitting between them. Germline loops: CDR1 SGHNT, CDR2 YENEEA. The CDR3 loop spans 15 amino acids.

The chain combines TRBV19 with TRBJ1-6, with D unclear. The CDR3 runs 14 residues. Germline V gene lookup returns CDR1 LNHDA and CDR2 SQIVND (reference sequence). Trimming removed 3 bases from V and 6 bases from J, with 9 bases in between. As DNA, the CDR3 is TGTGCCAGTAGTATCCTGGATCGTAATTCACCCCTCCACTTT. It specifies CASSILDRNSPLHF. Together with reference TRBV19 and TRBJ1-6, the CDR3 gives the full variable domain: DGGITQSPKYLFRKEGQNVTLSCEQNLNHDAMYWYRQDPGQGLRLIYYSQIVNDFQKGDIAEGYSVSREKKESFPLTVTSAQKNPTAFYLCASSILDRNSPLHFGNGTRLTVT.

CDR3 sequence (DNA): TGTGCCATCAAGCCTAGCGGGATCGGTGAGCAGTTCTTC. It is translated as CAIKPSGIGEQFF. The rearrangement joins TRBV10-3 to TRBJ2-1; 9 positions agree with TRBD2. CDR3 size: 13 residues. The germline gives CDR1 ENHRY, CDR2 SYGVKD. The V segment lost 7 bases and the J segment 9 bases; nucleotides outside the gene matches: 7.